The present T cell receptor (beta chain) was sequenced within a study of read filtering for tumor transcriptome and immune sequencing. Study background: Patients were 17 male and around 13 female, mean age 65.9 years, range roughly 45 to 85. Transcriptome libraries were built from DNase-treated RNA. General study points: Even smaller IR-seq throughput identified most shared clonotypes.

Germline CDR1 DFQATT, CDR2 SNEGSKA (reference sequence). The CDR3 spans 16 residues. Concerning this clonotype: Its antigen is still unknown. One junction end does not reproduce the germline sequence, and a read error may be involved.

Molecular barcoded adaptors covering alpha/delta and beta/gamma chains were used on 400 ng RNA. MiXCR was run by TCRdb on the reads, yielding one entry per CDR3 protein. This table holds about 48,000 distinct CDR3 sequences, approximately 19% found once. This chain joins TRBV20-1 and TRBJ1-1; 7 bases agree with TRBD1. The source of this sequence is a donor at least 40 years old with multiple myeloma. The sequencing sample was made of a population of CD138-negative cells sorted from bone marrow. CDR3 amino acids: CGALAGQNRTLTEAFF. CDR3 nucleotides: TGCGGTGCCCTGGCGGGACAGAACCGAACTCTCACTGAAGCTTTCTTT.